A selection of T cell receptor beta chains follows, all from one sample in a study of shared clonotypes between healthy human individuals. Data came from immunoSEQ multiplex PCR; TCRdb stores just in-frame clones and leaves some out. This sample carries around 1.5 million clones, around 98% of them seen once, and the ten largest clones take about 0.45%. The sequenced sample consisted of naive CD4+ T cells sorted from blood. The receptors derive from a man younger than 45 in good health. Both conserved end residues are part of each CDR3. The order of the fields is V gene, J gene, clone size, D gene, CDR3 protein, CDR3 DNA. D genes are given only for firm matches. Some rows mark clone size as missing; the rest say once, few, many or name a class of expanded clone.

V gene: TRBV28
J gene: TRBJ1-3
clone size: .
D gene: .
CDR3 protein: CASRGRTIYF
CDR3 DNA: TGTGCCAGCCGAGGTCGCACCATATATTTT

V gene: TRBV18
J gene: TRBJ2-4
clone size: .
D gene: .
CDR3 protein: CASSPPGAKNIQYF
CDR3 DNA: TGTGCCAGCTCACCGCCGGGAGCCAAAAACATTCAGTACTTC

V gene: TRBV5-1
J gene: TRBJ2-2
clone size: .
D gene: .
CDR3 protein: CASSLRGGGASNTGELFF
CDR3 DNA: TGCGCCAGCAGCTTGCGGGGTGGTGGGGCCTCGAACACCGGGGAGCTGTTTTTT

V gene: TRBV19
J gene: TRBJ2-7
clone size: .
D gene: .
CDR3 protein: CASSNRQTGTYEQYF
CDR3 DNA: TGTGCCAGTAGCAACAGACAAACCGGGACCTACGAGCAGTACTTC

V gene: TRBV28
J gene: TRBJ2-7
clone size: .
D gene: .
CDR3 protein: CASSLFVHASYEQYF
CDR3 DNA: TGTGCCAGCAGTTTATTCGTCCATGCCTCCTACGAGCAGTACTTC

V gene: TRBV14
J gene: TRBJ2-3
clone size: .
D gene: .
CDR3 protein: CASSQRVGTDTQYF
CDR3 DNA: TGTGCCAGCAGCCAGAGAGTCGGCACAGATACGCAGTATTTT

V gene: TRBV5-1
J gene: TRBJ2-5
clone size: .
D gene: .
CDR3 protein: CASSLVGSYQETQYF
CDR3 DNA: TGCGCCAGCAGCTTGGTTGGCTCTTACCAAGAGACCCAGTACTTC

V gene: TRBV5-1
J gene: TRBJ2-7
clone size: .
D gene: TRBD2
CDR3 protein: CASSLSSGISYEQYF
CDR3 DNA: TGCGCCAGCAGCTTGTCTAGCGGGATTTCCTACGAGCAGTACTTC

V gene: TRBV6-5
J gene: TRBJ2-3
clone size: .
D gene: TRBD2
CDR3 protein: CASSFSGRAAGGTQYF
CDR3 DNA: TGTGCCAGCAGTTTTAGCGGGAGGGCCGCGGGGGGCACGCAGTATTTT

V gene: TRBV5-6
J gene: TRBJ2-5
clone size: .
D gene: TRBD2
CDR3 protein: CASSLGTSGSGTQYF
CDR3 DNA: TGTGCCAGCAGCTTAGGGACTAGCGGGAGCGGGACCCAGTACTTC

V gene: TRBV5-5
J gene: TRBJ2-7
clone size: .
D gene: TRBD1
CDR3 protein: CASSRMRTGGPKDSYEQYF
CDR3 DNA: TGTGCCAGCAGCCGGATGCGGACAGGGGGCCCGAAAGATTCCTACGAGCAGTACTTC

V gene: TRBV9
J gene: TRBJ2-3
clone size: .
D gene: .
CDR3 protein: CASSGSTDTQYF
CDR3 DNA: TGTGCCAGCAGCGGAAGCACAGATACGCAGTATTTT

V gene: TRBV14
J gene: TRBJ2-1
clone size: .
D gene: TRBD2
CDR3 protein: CASSLLAGLFSSSYNEQFF
CDR3 DNA: TGTGCCAGCAGCCTACTAGCGGGTCTCTTCTCTAGCTCCTACAATGAGCAGTTCTTC

V gene: TRBV9
J gene: TRBJ2-4
clone size: .
D gene: .
CDR3 protein: CASSSPGPPNIQYF
CDR3 DNA: TGTGCCAGCAGCTCCCCGGGGCCCCCAAACATTCAGTACTTC

V gene: TRBV2
J gene: TRBJ1-5
clone size: .
D gene: TRBD1
CDR3 protein: CASSTDRGINQPQHF
CDR3 DNA: TGTGCCAGCAGTACGGACAGGGGAATTAATCAGCCCCAGCATTTT

V gene: TRBV29-1
J gene: TRBJ1-1
clone size: .
D gene: .
CDR3 protein: CSVGGRFNTEAFF
CDR3 DNA: TGCAGCGTAGGCGGACGGTTCAACACTGAAGCTTTCTTT

V gene: TRBV5-1
J gene: TRBJ1-1
clone size: .
D gene: .
CDR3 protein: CASSASTGSAADLEF
CDR3 DNA: TGCGCCAGCAGCGCCTCAACAGGGTCGGCCGCAGATCTAGAGTTT

V gene: TRBV18
J gene: TRBJ2-7
clone size: .
D gene: TRBD2
CDR3 protein: CASSLGLAGAEQYF
CDR3 DNA: TGTGCCAGCTCACTAGGTCTAGCGGGAGCCGAGCAGTACTTC

V gene: TRBV5-1
J gene: TRBJ1-5
clone size: .
D gene: TRBD1
CDR3 protein: CASSQGTDLSNQPQHF
CDR3 DNA: TGCGCCAGCAGCCAAGGGACAGATCTTAGCAATCAGCCCCAGCATTTT

V gene: TRBV2
J gene: TRBJ2-3
clone size: .
D gene: TRBD1
CDR3 protein: CASSEVGTGTDTQYF
CDR3 DNA: TGTGCCAGCAGTGAAGTTGGGACAGGGACAGATACGCAGTATTTT

V gene: TRBV18
J gene: TRBJ2-5
clone size: .
D gene: .
CDR3 protein: CASSRVSEETQYF
CDR3 DNA: TGTGCCAGCTCACGCGTATCGGAGGAGACCCAGTACTTC

V gene: TRBV18
J gene: TRBJ2-5
clone size: .
D gene: .
CDR3 protein: CASSPLETQYF
CDR3 DNA: TGTGCCAGCTCACCATTGGAGACCCAGTACTTC

V gene: TRBV6-5
J gene: TRBJ2-3
clone size: .
D gene: .
CDR3 protein: CASLSGRTDTQYF
CDR3 DNA: TGTGCCAGCCTCAGCGGGCGCACAGATACGCAGTATTTT

V gene: TRBV5-1
J gene: TRBJ2-3
clone size: once
D gene: TRBD2
CDR3 protein: CASSSTSVHTDTQYF
CDR3 DNA: TGCGCCAGCAGCTCTACTAGCGTTCACACAGATACGCAGTATTTT

V gene: TRBV2
J gene: TRBJ1-5
clone size: .
D gene: .
CDR3 protein: CASSDRTGGSNQPQHF
CDR3 DNA: TGTGCCAGCAGTGACAGGACGGGAGGCAGCAATCAGCCCCAGCATTTT

V gene: TRBV19
J gene: TRBJ2-5
clone size: .
D gene: TRBD1
CDR3 protein: CASSKSRDRKRETQYF
CDR3 DNA: TGTGCCAGTAGTAAATCCCGGGACAGGAAAAGGGAGACCCAGTACTTC

V gene: TRBV28
J gene: TRBJ2-1
clone size: .
D gene: .
CDR3 protein: CASTLPQESNEQFF
CDR3 DNA: TGTGCCAGCACCTTACCACAAGAAAGCAATGAGCAGTTCTTC

V gene: TRBV6-1
J gene: TRBJ1-5
clone size: .
D gene: .
CDR3 protein: CASSATVSNQPQHF
CDR3 DNA: TGTGCCAGCTCCGCTACAGTTAGCAATCAGCCCCAGCATTTT

V gene: TRBV2
J gene: TRBJ2-2
clone size: .
D gene: TRBD1
CDR3 protein: CASRTGRVTGELFF
CDR3 DNA: TGTGCCAGCAGGACAGGGAGAGTCACCGGGGAGCTGTTTTTT

V gene: TRBV9
J gene: TRBJ1-3
clone size: .
D gene: .
CDR3 protein: CASSPPTPGNTIYF
CDR3 DNA: TGTGCCAGCAGCCCCCCTACCCCGGGAAACACCATATATTTT

V gene: TRBV7-6
J gene: TRBJ2-7
clone size: .
D gene: TRBD1
CDR3 protein: CASSSRTGYEQYF
CDR3 DNA: TGTGCCAGCAGCTCCCGGACAGGCTACGAGCAGTACTTC

V gene: TRBV7-9
J gene: TRBJ1-3
clone size: .
D gene: .
CDR3 protein: CASSLERPPTGNTIYF
CDR3 DNA: TGTGCCAGCAGCTTAGAGCGCCCTCCGACTGGAAACACCATATATTTT

V gene: TRBV27
J gene: TRBJ2-1
clone size: once
D gene: TRBD1
CDR3 protein: CASSVYRTGAYNEQFF
CDR3 DNA: TGTGCCAGCAGTGTGTATCGGACAGGGGCATACAATGAGCAGTTCTTC

V gene: TRBV19
J gene: TRBJ2-5
clone size: once
D gene: .
CDR3 protein: CASRNRGFSGETQYF
CDR3 DNA: TGTGCCAGTAGGAATAGGGGGTTTTCGGGAGAGACCCAGTACTTC

V gene: TRBV7-9
J gene: TRBJ1-1
clone size: .
D gene: .
CDR3 protein: CASSLAQDSPEAFF
CDR3 DNA: TGTGCCAGCAGCTTAGCCCAGGACAGCCCTGAAGCTTTCTTT

V gene: TRBV30
J gene: TRBJ1-3
clone size: few
D gene: .
CDR3 protein: CAWSVGNTIYF
CDR3 DNA: TGTGCCTGGAGTGTTGGAAACACCATATATTTT

V gene: TRBV27
J gene: TRBJ2-1
clone size: .
D gene: TRBD2
CDR3 protein: CASSPLGGPYNEQFF
CDR3 DNA: TGTGCCAGCAGCCCGTTGGGAGGGCCGTACAATGAGCAGTTCTTC

V gene: TRBV5-1
J gene: TRBJ1-1
clone size: .
D gene: .
CDR3 protein: CASSQTPGAVMNTEAFF
CDR3 DNA: TGCGCCAGCAGCCAAACCCCTGGGGCAGTCATGAACACTGAAGCTTTCTTT

V gene: TRBV11-2
J gene: TRBJ2-1
clone size: .
D gene: .
CDR3 protein: CASSLGGDETYNEQFF
CDR3 DNA: TGTGCCAGCAGCTTAGGAGGGGACGAAACCTACAATGAGCAGTTCTTC

V gene: TRBV12-5
J gene: TRBJ2-1
clone size: .
D gene: .
CDR3 protein: CASGLNEQFF
CDR3 DNA: TGTGCTAGTGGCTTAAATGAGCAGTTCTTC

V gene: TRBV9
J gene: TRBJ2-3
clone size: .
D gene: .
CDR3 protein: CASSVAEDTQYF
CDR3 DNA: TGTGCCAGCAGCGTAGCGGAAGATACGCAGTATTTT

V gene: TRBV18
J gene: TRBJ2-7
clone size: .
D gene: TRBD1
CDR3 protein: CASSRQGRKEQYF
CDR3 DNA: TGTGCCAGCTCACGACAGGGGCGGAAGGAGCAGTACTTC